Listed here is a single T cell receptor (beta chain). No antigen is known for it. Terminally differentiated effector memory CD45RA+ cells were excluded by CCR7 positive selection of CD45RO-negative cells. Donors, without exception, were Caucasian adults residing in Nashville, Tennessee. V gave up 1 base and J gave up 1 base, with 5 bases separating them. The CDR3 runs 14 residues. CDR1 and CDR2 (germline): SGHDT, YYEEEE. The data derive from a study of shared clonotypes between healthy human individuals. Produced via immunoSEQ multiplex PCR; TCRdb's table is partial and in-frame only. This sample has about 1,900,000 clones, with about 95% found just once. General observations from the study: In having few donors, the study represented limited genetic and exposure-history diversity. Memory subsets had estimated richness that was generally smaller than that of naive subsets. Incompleteness in sorted-subset sequencing, despite large depth, was shown by rarefaction.

Sequencing was performed on naive CD8+ T cells sorted from blood. This sequence joins TRBV5-6 and TRBJ2-2; D is unclear. The origin of this receptor is a man between 18 and 35 years old in good health. As DNA, the CDR3 is TGTGCCAGCAGCTTGATGGGGAACACCGGGGAGCTGTTTTTT. This gives the protein CASSLMGNTGELFF.